The clone carrying this TCR beta chain has more than one count but fewer than ten. Its antigen remains unknown. V shed 1 base and J 9 bases; nucleotides not matched to a gene: 6. This CDR3 contains 14 residues. The germline gives CDR1 LGHNA, CDR2 YSLEER. This sample was taken from a study of cytomegalovirus exposure and HLA in healthy donors. As for the study in general: Approximately 200 million T cells yielded over 90 million unique TCR beta sequences in earlier analysis. In an early release, HLA-typed donors contributed tens of millions of unique TCR sequences.

Regarding the study as a whole: It was 160 or so TCR beta chains that were listed as cytomegalovirus-associated. There were some public TCRs occurring in many donors, but most TCR sequences were rare.

PCR involved 60 Vbeta and 13 Jbeta primers. Here immunoSEQ multiplex PCR was the method, and the copy in TCRdb shows in-frame clones only, minus some. Of about 200,000 clones listed, about two thirds are singletons. The source is a man aged 35 to 55 in good health and CMV-seropositive. Sequencing used PBMCs. The chain uses TRBV4-3 and TRBJ2-1; 7 bases are a match to TRBD1. CDR3 DNA: TGCGCCAGCAGCCAAGGGAACAGGGGAACTGAGCAGTTCTTC. This sequence encodes CASSQGNRGTEQFF.